The 6 T cell receptor beta chains below were found in one sample sequenced in a study of T cells in Graves' hyperthyroidism and ophthalmopathy. The TCR beta CDR3 regions underwent amplification using RNA transcripts as the source. Primed by the HTBI set, a first-round RT-PCR was run on the TCR CDR3. TCRdb passed the multiplex PCR reads through MiXCR, listing each CDR3 protein once. The data contain 350,000 to 400,000 distinct CDR3 sequences, about 15% of them seen just once; the ten biggest clones take up approximately 10%. What was sequenced was blood. The source is a woman aged 55-69 years with Graves' hyperthyroidism.

This clonotype was counted only a few times. The chain couples TRBV28 to TRBJ1-4; 8 bases are a match to TRBD1. Germline V lookup: CDR1 MDHEN, CDR2 SYDVKM. The V segment lost 4 bases and the J segment 3 bases; nucleotides outside the gene matches: 4. This CDR3 has 15 residues. This chain's CDR3 is CASSSGGTANEKLFF. In nucleotides, the CDR3 is TGTGCCAGCAGTTCAGGGGGCACGGCTAATGAAAAACTGTTTTTT.

This clonotype has at least ten counts. This sequence joins TRBV3-1 and TRBJ2-1; tentative D call: TRBD2 (6 bases). Germline assignment: CDR1 LGHDT and CDR2 YNNKEL (reference sequence). Trimming took 3 bases from V and 6 from J, leaving 15 bases between them. The CDR3 has 15 residues. The CDR3 nucleotides are TGTGCCAGCAGCCAGGACTACAGCGTAAGCAATGAGCAGTTCTTC. This encodes CASSQDYSVSNEQFF.

This clonotype was seen at least ten times. The chain is built from TRBV7-2 and TRBJ1-2, with TRBD1 identical over 9 bases. The CDR3 has 15 residues. Germline V gene lookup returns CDR1 SGHTA and CDR2 FQGNSA. After removal of 5 bases from V and 5 bases from J, the junction contained 9 bases not matched to a gene. CDR3 amino acids: CASSPGTGQKYGYTF. The CDR3 DNA reads TGTGCCAGCAGCCCCGGGACAGGGCAAAAATATGGCTACACCTTC.

This clonotype has only a few counts. The chain links TRBV11-2 to TRBJ1-2; perhaps TRBD1 as D (5 bases). The length of the CDR3 is 14 residues. Germline V gene data show CDR1 as SGHAT and CDR2 as FQNNGV. Between the trimmed V and J ends, which lost 0 bases and 8 bases, there was a span of 13 bases. CDR3 sequence (DNA): TGTGCCAGCAGCTTAGACGCGGGACCGCGAGGCTACACCTTC. Its translation: CASSLDAGPRGYTF.

This clonotype was found many times. The rearrangement links TRBV6-1 to TRBJ2-7; D is possibly TRBD2 (5 bases). Trimming removed 8 bases from V and 0 bases from J, with 8 bases in between. Germline CDR1 and CDR2: MNHNS and SASEGT. The CDR3 has 12 residues. The CDR3 DNA reads as TGTGCCAGCGAGGGAAACTCCTACGAGCAGTACTTC. Translating it yields CASEGNSYEQYF.

The V gene is TRBV24-1, the J gene TRBJ1-4; D is uncertain. The germline V and J ends were trimmed by 6 bases and 5 bases, with 6 bases remaining between them. CDR1 and CDR2 from the germline V gene are KGHDR and SFDVKD. The CDR3 has 12 residues. CDR3 in DNA: TGTGCCACCAGTACAGAGAATGAAAAACTGTTTTTT. Translation gives CATSTENEKLFF.